A selection of T cell receptor beta chains follows, all from one sample in a study of Graves' ophthalmopathy and Graves' hyperthyroidism. TCRdb re-called the multiplex PCR reads through MiXCR, storing one row per CDR3 protein. This table has around 590,000 distinct CDR3 sequences, less than 40% appearing once. Sequences were obtained from peripheral blood or thyroid tissue (not recorded which). Receptors originate from an adult man with Graves' hyperthyroidism. The CDR3 runs from the conserved cysteine through the conserved F or W. D genes are given only for firm matches. A row's size may be missing; if present it is once, few, many or a size class.

CDR3 DNA	CDR3 protein	clone size	CDR3 length	D gene	V gene	J gene
TGCAGCGTTGGCCGGACAGGTGAAAAACTGTTTTTT	CSVGRTGEKLFF	many	12	TRBD1	TRBV29-1	TRBJ1-4
TGTGCCACCAGCAGAGATGAAGGGGCAGCCTACTACGAGCAGTACTTC	CATSRDEGAAYYEQYF	many	16	-	TRBV15	TRBJ2-7
TGTGCCACCAGCAGAGATGGGCAAAGCACAGATACGCAGTATTTT	CATSRDGQSTDTQYF	few	15	-	TRBV15	TRBJ2-3
TGTGCCAGCAGTCGCCGGATCATGAACACTGAAGCTTTCTTT	CASSRRIMNTEAFF	many	14	-	TRBV5-8	TRBJ1-1
TGTGCCAGTAGCCGGATAGGACGGGACCGCAATCAGCCCCAGCATTTT	CASSRIGRDRNQPQHF	-	16	-	TRBV19	TRBJ1-5
TGTGCCAGCAGCTTAGCGTCTCCCACCGGGGAGCTGTTTTTT	CASSLASPTGELFF	many	14	-	TRBV7-6	TRBJ2-2
TGTGCCAGCAGGGCGACAGCCGAGGGCTCCTACGAGCAGTACTTC	CASRATAEGSYEQYF	-	15	-	TRBV2	TRBJ2-7
TGTGCCAGCAGCGGAGGACTAGCGGCCTACGAGCAGTACTTC	CASSGGLAAYEQYF	-	14	TRBD2	TRBV9	TRBJ2-7
TGTGCCAGCAAGGAAGGAGCGGGGACTGAAGCTTTCTTT	CASKEGAGTEAFF	few	13	-	TRBV7-3	TRBJ1-1
TGTGCCAGCAGGGGGACAGGGGATGGAAACACCTTC	CASRGTGDGNTF	-	12	TRBD1	TRBV7-2	TRBJ1-2
TGTGCCAGCAGCTTAACGAGGGGGGGGAAGGCCGGGGAGCTGTTTTTT	CASSLTRGGKAGELFF	many	16	-	TRBV7-8	TRBJ2-2
TGTGCCAGCAGCCCAGGACAGGGCGGGGGCTACACCTTC	CASSPGQGGGYTF	many	13	TRBD1	TRBV12-3/TRBV12-4	TRBJ1-2
TGTGCCAGCAGTGAAGTGGGGACTAGCGGGAGGGAAGAGCAGTACTTC	CASSEVGTSGREEQYF	-	16	TRBD2	TRBV2	TRBJ2-5
TGTGCCAGCAGCGTAGGGGCAGGCAGTGAAGCTTTCTTT	CASSVGAGSEAFF	many	13	-	TRBV9	TRBJ1-1
TGTGCCACCTCAGACCGGGACACCACCGCCTCCTACGAGCAGTACTTC	CATSDRDTTASYEQYF	many	16	-	TRBV10-3	TRBJ2-7
TGTGCCAGCAGGACTAGCGCCCTACTTTCCTACAATGAGCAGTTCTTC	CASRTSALLSYNEQFF	-	16	TRBD2	TRBV2	TRBJ2-1
TGCAGTGCTAGAAAGACAGGGGGTGGCTACACCTTC	CSARKTGGGYTF	many	12	TRBD1	TRBV20-1	TRBJ1-2
TGTGCCAGCAGTTTCGGCTCAGGGGGCAATCAGCCCCAGCATTTT	CASSFGSGGNQPQHF	-	15	-	TRBV12-3/TRBV12-4	TRBJ1-5
TGTGCCAGTAGTATGGGACAGGGTGAGGGAAATCAGCCCCAGCATTTT	CASSMGQGEGNQPQHF	few	16	TRBD1	TRBV19	TRBJ1-5
TGTGCCAGCAGTGAAAATTTAGGACAGTTCTATGGCTACACCTTC	CASSENLGQFYGYTF	-	15	-	TRBV6-4	TRBJ1-2
TGTGCCAGCAGCCAAGGGGGTTGGGGGGCCAGGCACGAGCAGTACTTC	CASSQGGWGARHEQYF	few	16	-	TRBV7-2	TRBJ2-7
TGTGCCAGCAGCGCTAGCGGGGGGGCTGGAAACACCATATATTTT	CASSASGGAGNTIYF	-	15	-	TRBV7-8	TRBJ1-3